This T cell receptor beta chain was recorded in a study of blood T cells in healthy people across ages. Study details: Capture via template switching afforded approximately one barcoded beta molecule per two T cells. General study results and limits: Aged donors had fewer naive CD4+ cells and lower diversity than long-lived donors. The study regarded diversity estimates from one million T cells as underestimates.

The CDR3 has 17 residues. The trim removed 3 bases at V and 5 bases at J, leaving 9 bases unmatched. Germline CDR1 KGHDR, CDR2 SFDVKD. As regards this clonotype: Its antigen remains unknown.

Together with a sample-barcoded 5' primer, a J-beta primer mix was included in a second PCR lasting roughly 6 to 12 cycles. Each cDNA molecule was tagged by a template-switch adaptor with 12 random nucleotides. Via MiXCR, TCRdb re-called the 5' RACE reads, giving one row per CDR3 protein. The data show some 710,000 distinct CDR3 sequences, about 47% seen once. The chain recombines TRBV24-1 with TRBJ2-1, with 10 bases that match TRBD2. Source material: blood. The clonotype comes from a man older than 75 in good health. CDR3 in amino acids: CATSDNRASGSHNEQFF. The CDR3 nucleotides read TGTGCCACCAGTGATAACCGCGCTAGCGGGAGTCACAATGAGCAGTTCTTC.